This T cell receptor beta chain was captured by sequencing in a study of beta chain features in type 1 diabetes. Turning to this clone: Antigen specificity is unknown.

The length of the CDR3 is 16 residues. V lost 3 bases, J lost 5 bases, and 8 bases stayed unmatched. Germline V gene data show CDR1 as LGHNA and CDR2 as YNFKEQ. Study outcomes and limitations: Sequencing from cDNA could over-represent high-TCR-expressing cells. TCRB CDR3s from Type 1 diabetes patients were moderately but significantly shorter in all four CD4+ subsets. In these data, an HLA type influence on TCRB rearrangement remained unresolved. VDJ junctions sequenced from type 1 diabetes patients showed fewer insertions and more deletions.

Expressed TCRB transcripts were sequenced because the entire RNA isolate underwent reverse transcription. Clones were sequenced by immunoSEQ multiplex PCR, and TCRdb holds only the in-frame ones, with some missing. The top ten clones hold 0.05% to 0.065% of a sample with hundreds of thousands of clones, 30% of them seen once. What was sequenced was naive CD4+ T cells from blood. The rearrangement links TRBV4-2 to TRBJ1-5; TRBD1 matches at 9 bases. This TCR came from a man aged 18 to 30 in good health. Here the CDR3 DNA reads TGTGCCAGCAGCCATCGAGGACAGGGGCGGGATCAGCCCCAGCATTTT. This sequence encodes CASSHRGQGRDQPQHF.